This T cell receptor beta chain emerged from a study of Graves' ophthalmopathy and Graves' hyperthyroidism. Study-level points and caveats: Both an approximately 71% sensitivity and a roughly 72% specificity characterized the model's predictions of ophthalmopathy progression.

CDR3 length: 15 residues. Trimming took 6 bases from V and 0 from J, leaving 11 bases between them. Germline-derived CDR1 and CDR2 are MDHEN and SYDVKM. In its sample, this clonotype was seen a few times. What it binds is not known. Hyperthyroidism in these 18- to 65-year-old patients was newly diagnosed, lasting under 2 months. Orbital computed tomography and thyroid ultrasound, along with TRAb, serum thyroxine and clinical symptoms, underpinned diagnosis. Amplified TCR beta CDR3 regions were obtained using RNA transcripts as template. Second-round multiplex PCR came after a first-round RT-PCR that employed HTBI primers. MiXCR, run by TCRdb on the multiplex PCR reads, gives a single entry per CDR3 protein. The data show about 590,000 distinct CDR3 sequences, roughly 40% seen once.

The chain carries TRBV28 and TRBJ1-4; D gene unclear. The sequence was collected from an adult man with Graves' hyperthyroidism. Sequencing input: peripheral blood or thyroid tissue (not recorded which). CDR3 sequence: CASSPPGSTNEKLFF. For the CDR3, the DNA is TGTGCCAGCAGCCCTCCAGGTTCAACTAATGAAAAACTGTTTTTT. Using reference TRBV28 and TRBJ1-4 for the parts outside the CDR3, the full variable domain is DVKVTQSSRYLVKRTGEKVFLECVQDMDHENMFWYRQDPGLGLRLIYFSYDVKMKEKGDIPEGYSVSREKKERFSLILESASTNQTSMYLCASSPPGSTNEKLFFGSGTQLSVL.